The 2 T cell receptor beta chains listed next were all sequenced from one sample in a study of blood T cell repertoires in COVID-19. Profiling relied on immunoSEQ multiplex PCR, and the TCRdb table lists in-frame clones only, not all of them. Of about 91,000 clones in the sample, roughly three quarters were seen once. The sequenced sample was peripheral blood. The receptors here all came from a woman at least 80 years old with acute or convalescent COVID-19.

V is TRBV28 and J is TRBJ2-7; TRBD2 aligns across 8 bases. Germline-derived CDR1 and CDR2 are MDHEN and SYDVKM. This CDR3 comprises 14 residues. Losses at the gene ends were 8 bases for V and 6 bases for J; bases not matched to a gene: 12. CDR3 DNA: TGTGCCAGCGCCCCCGACGGGAGGGCCCTCGAGCAGTACTTC. It specifies CASAPDGRALEQYF.

This rearrangement joins TRBV15 to TRBJ2-1, with 8 positions matching TRBD2. Per the germline V gene, CDR1 is LNHNV and CDR2 is YYDKDF (reference sequence). Trimming at V came to 0 bases and at J to 7 bases, leaving 8 bases not matched to a gene. The CDR3 spans 16 residues. CDR3 region: CATSRDFSGEGNEQFF. In DNA form, the CDR3 reads TGTGCCACCAGCAGAGATTTTAGCGGGGAGGGGAATGAGCAGTTCTTC.